Listed here is a single T cell receptor beta chain. These data come from a study of shared clonotypes between healthy human individuals. Measured with immunoSEQ multiplex PCR; TCRdb has only the in-frame clones, and not every one. The repertoire holds 90,000 to 130,000 clones, with 55% to 70% as singletons. V gave up 4 bases and J gave up 2 bases; unmatched junction bases: 11. This CDR3 spans 16 amino acids. Germline-derived CDR1 and CDR2 are MNHEY and SMNVEV (reference sequence). Those who donated, Caucasian adults without exception, all lived in Nashville, Tennessee. CD8 memory comprised CD45RO+ plus CCR7-negative CD45RA+ TemRA cells.

V is TRBV27 and J is TRBJ2-7; 7 bases align to TRBD1. The receptor comes from a woman between 25 and 40 years old in good health. The specimen sequenced was memory CD8+ T cells sorted from blood. Subset indicated: CD45RO+ cells pooled with CCR7-negative TemRA cells. The CDR3 spells CASSSRRATGTYEQYF. Written as DNA, the CDR3 is TGTGCCAGCAGTTCGCGGCGGGCGACAGGGACCTACGAGCAGTACTTC.